What follows are 19 T cell receptor beta chains derived from one specimen sequenced in a study of T-cell reconstitution after alpha-beta-depleted transplantation in children. Construction of the TCRbeta library involved unique molecular identifiers. TCRdb ran MiXCR on the PCR reads and lists one entry per CDR3 protein. This table has 600,000 to 700,000 distinct CDR3 sequences, over 15% appearing once. The starting material was PBMCs from the stem cell graft donor, obtained from the stem cell graft. These receptors all come from a human donor who donated a stem cell graft to a child with acute myeloid leukemia.

This clonotype was counted many times. V and J are TRBV20-1 and TRBJ2-3; 12 bases are a match to TRBD2. V shed 6 bases and J 5 bases; nucleotides not matched to a gene: 9. The CDR3 loop spans 15 amino acids. Germline V gene sequence: CDR1 DFQATT, CDR2 SNEGSKA (reference sequence). The CDR3 nucleotides are TGCAGTGCCCTAAGACTAGCGGGGGACGGAGATACGCAGTATTTT. Encoded protein: CSALRLAGDGDTQYF.

The rearrangement uses TRBV7-9 and TRBJ1-5; 12 bases agree with TRBD1. The CDR3 runs 16 residues. The V segment lost 6 bases and the J segment 3 bases; nucleotides outside the gene matches: 6. Germline V lookup: CDR1 SEHNR, CDR2 FQNEAQ (reference sequence). The CDR3 here is CASRSRDRGHNQPQHF. DNA for the CDR3: TGTGCCAGCAGATCTAGGGACAGGGGGCACAATCAGCCCCAGCATTTT.

The V and J genes are TRBV28 and TRBJ1-6; D remains unclear. Between the trimmed V and J ends, which lost 7 bases and 9 bases, there was a span of 16 bases. The germline V gene has CDR1 MDHEN and CDR2 SYDVKM. The CDR3 length is 14 residues. CDR3 loop: CASTSPQRGSPLHF. CDR3 nucleotide sequence: TGTGCCAGCACCTCGCCCCAACGAGGTTCACCCCTCCACTTT. Supplemented by reference TRBV28 and TRBJ1-6, the full variable domain reads DVKVTQSSRYLVKRTGEKVFLECVQDMDHENMFWYRQDPGLGLRLIYFSYDVKMKEKGDIPEGYSVSREKKERFSLILESASTNQTSMYLCASTSPQRGSPLHFGNGTRLTVT.

This clonotype has a count of ten or more. No DNA is shown, since the ends of the CDR3 on it are uncertain; the CDR3 is the one TCRdb lists. V gene TRBV5-1 combines with J gene TRBJ2-1. The CDR3 extends over 11 residues, inclusive of both ends. CDR1 and CDR2 from the germline V gene are SGHRS and YFSETQ. CDR3 sequence reads: CASSFGQGAIF.

This clonotype was observed a few times. The chain uses TRBV7-2 and TRBJ2-7; no clear D gene. V was pared by 5 bases and J by 0 bases, with 11 bases between. The V gene's germline CDR1 is SGHTA and CDR2 FQGNSA. This CDR3 has 14 residues. CDR3 sequence (DNA): TGTGCCAGCAGCCCCCTCGGGTTCTCCTACGAGCAGTACTTC. It yields the protein CASSPLGFSYEQYF.

As to this clonotype: This may arise from a read error, as a much more abundant clone is one base away. The gene calls are TRBV20-1 and TRBJ2-7; 9 bases line up with TRBD2. This CDR3 has 14 residues. V shed 5 bases, J shed 3 bases, and the junction held 8 bases outside the gene matches. CDR1 and CDR2 from the germline V gene are DFQATT and SNEGSKA (reference sequence). In DNA form, the CDR3 reads TGCAGTGCTCAGCCTAGCGGGGCCCTCTACGAGCAGTACGTC. This sequence encodes CSAQPSGALYEQYV.

Concerning this clonotype itself: A much larger clone differs from this one at a single base, so this may be a read error. The chain employs TRBV29-1 and TRBJ2-2; D gene ambiguous. Germline V gene sequence: CDR1 SQVTM, CDR2 ANQGSEA. The CDR3 loop spans 14 amino acids. The V end lost 7 bases, the J end lost 3 bases, and 15 bases lay between the germline ends. Written as DNA, the CDR3 is TGCAGCGCGACGAGACGGGTGTACACCGGGGAGCTGTTTTTT. Encoded protein: CSATRRVYTGELFF.

Concerning this clonotype: A clone one base away is much larger, so this may be a read error. This CDR3 is CASSFGPYEQFF. The CDR3 DNA follows: TGTGCCAGCAGTTTTGGGCCGTACGAGCAGTTCTTC. The chain recombines TRBV12-3 or TRBV12-4 with TRBJ2-1; D remains unclear. This CDR3 contains 12 residues. V was clipped by 3 bases and J by 10 bases, with 10 bases between them.

This clonotype has ten or more counts. The rearrangement uses TRBV20-1 and TRBJ1-2; D remains unclear. Germline-derived CDR1 and CDR2 are DFQATT and SNEGSKA (reference sequence). This CDR3 region has 11 residues. The germline V and J ends were trimmed by 1 base and 8 bases, with 8 bases remaining between them. In DNA form, the CDR3 reads TGCAGTGCTAGAGTACTGGGGGGCTACACCTTC. It encodes CSARVLGGYTF.

The rearrangement joins TRBV5-1 to TRBJ1-3; D not resolved. CDR3 length equals 16 residues. Between the trimmed V and J ends, which lost 0 bases and 4 bases, there was a span of 14 bases. CDR1 is SGHRS and CDR2 is YFSETQ in the germline V gene. The CDR3 region has the DNA TGCGCCAGCAGCTTGGCCGGGGATGGACTCGGAAACACCATATATTTT. Its translation is CASSLAGDGLGNTIYF.

This clonotype was counted at least ten times. The V call is TRBV10-3, the J call TRBJ1-3; 7 bases match TRBD1. After removal of 0 bases from V and 4 bases from J, the junction contained 0 bases not matched to a gene. CDR1 is ENHRY and CDR2 is SYGVKD in the germline V gene. CDR3 length: 14 residues. The CDR3 spells CAISESTGGNTIYF. CDR3 nucleotide sequence: TGTGCCATCAGTGAGTCGACAGGGGGAAACACCATATATTTT.

This clonotype appeared many times. V usage is TRBV7-2 and J usage is TRBJ2-6; no firm D call. The V gene's germline CDR1 is SGHTA and CDR2 FQGNSA. This CDR3 contains 14 residues. Trimming removed 2 bases from V and 4 bases from J, with 6 bases in between. This chain's CDR3 is CASSLSPGANVLTF. The CDR3, as DNA: TGTGCCAGCAGCTTATCACCCGGGGCCAACGTCCTGACTTTC.

The chain recombines TRBV4-3 with TRBJ2-3; D is undetermined. The CDR3 extends over 13 amino acids. CDR1 is LGHNA and CDR2 is YSLEER in the germline V gene. The germline V and J ends were trimmed by 4 bases and 3 bases, with 8 bases remaining between them. In DNA, the CDR3 is TGCGCCAGCAGCCCCGCGCGGACAGATACGCAGTATTTT. Translation gives CASSPARTDTQYF.

This clonotype was seen at least ten times. The J gene is TRBJ2-7, the V gene TRBV27, with 7 bases fitting TRBD1. The CDR3 extends over 15 amino acids. In germline, CDR1 is MNHEY, CDR2 SMNVEV (reference sequence). With V trimmed by 5 bases and J by 4 bases, 11 bases remained unmatched. This CDR3 reads CASSPVSGTEYEQYV. The CDR3 nucleotides read TGTGCCAGCAGTCCGGTATCCGGGACAGAGTACGAGCAGTACGTC.

This clonotype has a handful of counts. Since the CDR3 does not end with the conserved phenylalanine or tryptophan, this likely comes from a read error. The limits of the CDR3 on the DNA are not certain, so only TCRdb's listed CDR3 is given. The chain uses TRBV7-2 and TRBJ2-1; the table's D call, TRBD1, has no DNA check behind it. Germline lookup yields CDR1 SGHTA and CDR2 FQGNSA. With termini counted, the CDR3 has 10 amino acids. This CDR3 reads CASSLGGQDY.

This clonotype has a handful of counts. The gene calls are TRBV20-1 and TRBJ2-3; 7 bases match TRBD2. J gave up 4 bases and V 6 bases, and 10 bases lay outside the gene matches. CDR1 DFQATT and CDR2 SNEGSKA come from the germline V gene (reference sequence). The CDR3 totals 14 residues. CDR3 amino acids: CSARTSAPPDTQYF. In DNA, the CDR3 is TGCAGTGCGCGAACTAGCGCTCCCCCAGATACGCAGTATTTT.

Many counts were recorded for this clonotype. V and J are TRBV20-1 and TRBJ2-1, with TRBD1 matching over 9 bases. V dropped 3 bases and J dropped 4; count of bases not matched to a gene: 7. Germline CDR1 is DFQATT and CDR2 is SNEGSKA (reference sequence). The CDR3 has 15 residues. CDR3 residues: CSASGPDRGYNEQFF. CDR3 bases: TGCAGTGCTAGTGGGCCGGACAGGGGTTACAATGAGCAGTTCTTC.

The chain is built from TRBV11-1 and TRBJ1-5, with D tentatively TRBD1 (5 bases). CDR3 size: 14 residues. Germline V CDR1 and CDR2: SGHAT, FQDESV (reference sequence). V was pared by 0 bases and J by 7 bases, with 10 bases between. CDR3 region: CASSLAPGSQPQHF. The DNA of the CDR3 is TGTGCCAGCAGCTTAGCGCCAGGGAGCCAGCCCCAGCATTTT.

CDR3 loop: CAWSRVQGWANTF. The DNA of the CDR3 is TGTGCCTGGAGTAGGGTACAGGGATGGGCTAACACCTTC. The rearrangement links TRBV30 to TRBJ1-2; D is possibly TRBD1 (6 bases). Trimming took 2 bases from V and 12 from J, leaving 19 bases between them. CDR3 size: 13 residues. Germline V lookup: CDR1 GTSNPN, CDR2 SVGIG (reference sequence).